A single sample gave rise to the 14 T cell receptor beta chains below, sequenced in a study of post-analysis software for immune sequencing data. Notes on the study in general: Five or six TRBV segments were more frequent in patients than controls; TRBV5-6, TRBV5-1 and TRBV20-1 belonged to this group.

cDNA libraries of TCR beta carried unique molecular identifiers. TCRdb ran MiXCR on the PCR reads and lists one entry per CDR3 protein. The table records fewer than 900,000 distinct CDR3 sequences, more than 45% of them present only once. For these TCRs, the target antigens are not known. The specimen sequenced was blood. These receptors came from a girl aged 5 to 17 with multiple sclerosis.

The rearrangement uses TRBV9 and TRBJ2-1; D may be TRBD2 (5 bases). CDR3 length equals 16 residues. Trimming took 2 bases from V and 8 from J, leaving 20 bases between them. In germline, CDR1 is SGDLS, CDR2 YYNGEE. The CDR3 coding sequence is TGTGCCAGCAGCGTTACCCCGGGATCGAGTCTTCATGAGCAGTTCTTC. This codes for CASSVTPGSSLHEQFF.

The CDR3 DNA reads as TGCAGTGCTAGAGGTGAGGCGGGAGAGCAGTTCTTC. This translates into CSARGEAGEQFF. The rearrangement links TRBV20-1 to TRBJ2-1, with a possible D match to TRBD2 (6 bases). In germline, CDR1 is DFQATT, CDR2 SNEGSKA (reference sequence). Trimming left V 1 base short and J 10 bases short, with 11 bases between. The CDR3 totals 12 residues.

In DNA form, the CDR3 reads TGTGCCAGCAGTTCGGGGTGGGGTGGGGAAAAACTGTTTTTT. Its protein product is CASSSGWGGEKLFF. The V gene is TRBV6-5, the J gene TRBJ1-4; D gene uncertain. CDR1 MNHEY and CDR2 SVGAGI come from the germline V gene. The CDR3 sequence is 14 residues long. V lost 4 bases, J lost 8 bases, and 14 bases lay in between.

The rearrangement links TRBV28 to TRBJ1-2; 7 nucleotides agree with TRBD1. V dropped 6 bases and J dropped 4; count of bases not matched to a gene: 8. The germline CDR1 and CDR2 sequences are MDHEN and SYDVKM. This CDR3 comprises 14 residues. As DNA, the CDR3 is TGTGCCAGCAGACCAGGACAGGAAGGCTATGGCTACACCTTC. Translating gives CASRPGQEGYGYTF.

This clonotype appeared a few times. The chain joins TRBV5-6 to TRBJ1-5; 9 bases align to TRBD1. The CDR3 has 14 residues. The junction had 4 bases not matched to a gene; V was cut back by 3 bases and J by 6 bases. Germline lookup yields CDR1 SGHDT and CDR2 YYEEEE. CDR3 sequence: CASSSGTGIQPQHF. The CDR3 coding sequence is TGTGCCAGCAGCTCAGGGACAGGGATTCAGCCCCAGCATTTT.

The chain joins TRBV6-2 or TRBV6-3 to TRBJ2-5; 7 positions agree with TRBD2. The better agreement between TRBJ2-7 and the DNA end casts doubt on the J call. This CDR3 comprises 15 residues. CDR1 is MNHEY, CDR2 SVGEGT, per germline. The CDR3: CASSYTGLVGGEQYF. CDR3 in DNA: TGTGCCAGCAGTTACACCGGACTAGTGGGCGGCGAGCAGTACTTC.

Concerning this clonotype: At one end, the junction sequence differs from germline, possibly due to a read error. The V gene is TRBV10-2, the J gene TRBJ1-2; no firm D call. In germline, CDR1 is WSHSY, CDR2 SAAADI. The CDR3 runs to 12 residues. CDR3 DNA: TGCGCCGGCAGTGACGATGGCTATGGCTACACCTTC. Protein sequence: CAGSDDGYGYTF.

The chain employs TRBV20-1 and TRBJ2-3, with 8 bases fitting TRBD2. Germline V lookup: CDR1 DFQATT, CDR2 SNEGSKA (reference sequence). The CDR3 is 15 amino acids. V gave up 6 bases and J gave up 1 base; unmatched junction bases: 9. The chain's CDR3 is CSANTGREGTDTQYF. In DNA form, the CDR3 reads TGCAGTGCAAACACGGGGCGGGAGGGCACAGATACGCAGTATTTT.

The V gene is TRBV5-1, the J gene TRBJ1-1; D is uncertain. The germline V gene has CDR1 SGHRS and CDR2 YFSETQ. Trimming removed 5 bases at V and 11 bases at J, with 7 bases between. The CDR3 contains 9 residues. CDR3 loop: CASSIAAFF. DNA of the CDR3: TGCGCCAGCAGTATAGCTGCTTTCTTT.

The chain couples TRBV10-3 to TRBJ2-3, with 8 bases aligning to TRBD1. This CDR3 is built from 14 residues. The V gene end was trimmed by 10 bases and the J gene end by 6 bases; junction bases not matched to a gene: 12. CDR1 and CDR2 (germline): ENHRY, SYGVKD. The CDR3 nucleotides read TGTGCCACTGGACAGGGAACCCGAAAGGATACGCAGTATTTT. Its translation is CATGQGTRKDTQYF.

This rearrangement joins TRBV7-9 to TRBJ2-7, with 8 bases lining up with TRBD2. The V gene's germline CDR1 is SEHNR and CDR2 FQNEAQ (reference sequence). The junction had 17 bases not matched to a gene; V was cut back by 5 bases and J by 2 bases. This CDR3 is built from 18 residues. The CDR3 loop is CASSPHRQRESRAYEQYF. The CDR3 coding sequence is TGTGCCAGCAGCCCTCATCGACAGCGGGAGAGTCGGGCCTACGAGCAGTACTTC.

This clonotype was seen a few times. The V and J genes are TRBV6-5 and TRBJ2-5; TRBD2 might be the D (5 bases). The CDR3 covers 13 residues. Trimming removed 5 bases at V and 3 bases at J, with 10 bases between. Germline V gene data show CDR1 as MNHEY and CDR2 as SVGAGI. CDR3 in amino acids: CASSPGIKETQYF. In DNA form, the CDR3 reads TGTGCCAGCAGTCCCGGGATCAAAGAGACCCAGTACTTC.

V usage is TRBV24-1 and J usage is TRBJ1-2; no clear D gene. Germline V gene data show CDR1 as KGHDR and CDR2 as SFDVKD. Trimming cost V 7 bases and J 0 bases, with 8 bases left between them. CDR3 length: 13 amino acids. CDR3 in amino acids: CATRDGTNYGYTF. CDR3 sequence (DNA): TGTGCCACCAGGGACGGCACTAACTATGGCTACACCTTC.

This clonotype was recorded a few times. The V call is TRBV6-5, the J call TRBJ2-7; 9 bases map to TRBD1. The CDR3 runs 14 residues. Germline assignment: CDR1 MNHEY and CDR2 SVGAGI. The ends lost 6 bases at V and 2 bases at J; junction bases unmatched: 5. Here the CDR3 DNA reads TGTGCCAGCAGCCGGACAGGGGTTGCCTACGAGCAGTACTTC. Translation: CASSRTGVAYEQYF.